This T cell receptor (beta chain) was captured in a study of a mutant IDH1 vaccine in newly diagnosed glioma (dated by TCRdb to the early 2020s). Background for the entire study: Eight vaccinations were administered to patients in weeks 1, 3, 5, 7, 11, 15, 19 and 23, corresponding to visits V03 through V10. Peripheral blood was drawn at six visits: V03 (baseline), V05, V07, V10, V12 and V13. Longitudinal TCRB deep sequencing was performed for around 23 treated patients wherever samples were available for exploratory analyses. The roughly 32 treated patients were roughly 62% male and roughly 40% female, with a mean age of 40.4 years. In the chemotherapy-containing groups, vaccination started alongside temozolomide cycles, whereas in patients who had radiotherapy alone it started 4-6 weeks after radiotherapy. Before enrollment, patients had received standard therapy of radiotherapy alone, temozolomide alone, or radiochemotherapy with temozolomide; most received the combination.

The cysteine opens and the phenylalanine closes a CDR3 of 14 amino acids. Kept here is only the CDR3 DNA, which spans 42 bases and is read in frame from base 1. The germline V gene (reference sequence) sets CDR1 to LNHDA and CDR2 to SQIVND. V was cut back by 4 bases and J by 0 bases, leaving a gap of 7 bases between them. As to this clone: This clone's antigen is unknown. Within one base of it there is no much larger clone, and no base qualities were kept.

Sample time point, as interpreted from the label and publication: week 23, last vaccination. A 20-mer mutant IDH1 peptide at 300 micrograms in Montanide made up each vaccine dose, which was injected subcutaneously together with topical imiquimod. All donors had newly diagnosed IDH1-mutant astrocytomas of WHO grade 3 or 4 that showed loss of nuclear ATRX. The samples were drawn from NOA16, a multicentre, single-arm, open-label phase I trial in Germany that tested a mutant IDH1 peptide vaccine in humans for the first time. The DNeasy Blood and Tissue Kit was used to extract genomic DNA from EDTA blood for TCRB sequencing. Study-level results and caveats: Changes in the top peripheral T cell clonotypes picked up by TCRB sequencing did not appear to be linked to pseudoprogression. According to the authors, sample limitations meant that analyses of patient blood samples could not be reproduced. Immune responses induced by the vaccine were seen in approximately 92% of patients across multiple MHC alleles. Selection of PBMC samples for TCRB deep sequencing was based on availability.

The library was prepared using the immunoSEQ multiplex PCR assay. Following the manufacturer's protocol, the hsTCRB Kit was used to amplify rearranged TCR beta chain sequences. An Illumina MiSeq was used to sequence the TCRB libraries. Per the source publication's procedure: The kit vendor's proprietary platform handled demultiplexing, trimming and gene mapping. This immuneACCESS table, as held by TCRdb, lists in-frame sequences with V and J called but not all clones. Of the missing ones, under half trace to an unresolved V gene in checked studies; the others have no known cause. The DNA gave D and trimming, while V, J and clone size come from that table. Across this sample there are more than 25,000 clones, with 88% seen only once. Approximately 2.4% of the sample belongs to the ten largest clones.

This TCR came from a man aged 35-49 years with glioma. The sample consisted of PBMCs, taken from a glioma patient whose treatment included an IDH1 peptide vaccine. The chain links TRBV19 with TRBJ1-3; the best D guess is TRBD1, with 5 bases matching. For the CDR3, the sequence is CASSTGPSGNTIYF. The DNA reads TGTGCCAGTAGTACAGGGCCCTCTGGAAACACCATATATTTT.